This T cell receptor (beta chain) is from a study of metastatic and nonmetastatic thyroid tumors. Across the study: Repertoires from malignant and benign thyroid patients were compared across blood and tumor or nodule tissue.

Of note for this clone: Antigen unknown.

Broader study findings: Patients with malignant thyroid tumors reportedly had significantly higher TCR beta diversity than those with benign nodules, in blood and tumor.

Original data processing: A classifier of distant metastasis in papillary thyroid cancer was built from CDR3 differences (across clinicopathological groups). MiXCR reprocessed the PCR reads for TCRdb. What appears here as the V and J calls and clone size reflects TCRdb's work, not the paper's. Among 2,500 to 3,500 clones listed, roughly 27% were seen once. Patients were all untreated before their thyroid surgery. The receptor comes from a female donor with papillary thyroid cancer or a benign thyroid nodule (not recorded which). Some clones in this sample may be carry-over from other donors' samples. Material: tumor tissue.

CDR3: CSARRQYNEQFF. For the CDR3, the DNA is TGCAGTGCTAGGCGGCAGTACAATGAGCAGTTCTTC. The chain has TRBV20-1 and TRBJ2-1; no definite D call. CDR3 length: 12 amino acids. CDR1 and CDR2 from the germline V gene are DFQATT and SNEGSKA (reference sequence). Trimming took off 3 bases at V and 4 bases at J, with 7 bases between the two ends.